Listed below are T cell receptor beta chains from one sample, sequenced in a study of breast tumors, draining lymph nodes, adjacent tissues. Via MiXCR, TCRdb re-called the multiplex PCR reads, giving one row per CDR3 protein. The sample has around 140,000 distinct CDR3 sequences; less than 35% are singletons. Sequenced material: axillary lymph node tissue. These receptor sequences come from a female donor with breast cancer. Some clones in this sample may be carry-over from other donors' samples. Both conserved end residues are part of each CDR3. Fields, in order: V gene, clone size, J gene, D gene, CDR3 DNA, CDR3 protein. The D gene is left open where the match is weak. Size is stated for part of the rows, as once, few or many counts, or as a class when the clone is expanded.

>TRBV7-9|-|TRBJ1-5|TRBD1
TGTGCCAGCAGCCGGGACAGGGACCGAAGCAATCAGCCCCAGCATTTT
CASSRDRDRSNQPQHF
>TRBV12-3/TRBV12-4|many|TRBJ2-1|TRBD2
TGTGCCAGCAGTCTTGGGCCTTGGCGGGGGGCGGGTGAGCAGTTCTTC
CASSLGPWRGAGEQFF
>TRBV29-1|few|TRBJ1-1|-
TGCAGCGTTGGATCAAGGAACACTGAAGCTTTCTTT
CSVGSRNTEAFF
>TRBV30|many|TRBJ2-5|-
TGTGCCTGGGGGGCTGCGGGGGCTTCACAGACCCAGTACTTC
CAWGAAGASQTQYF
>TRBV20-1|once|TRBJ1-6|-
TGCAGTGTCAGCAGGGAAACCTATAATTCACCCCTCCACTTT
CSVSRETYNSPLHF
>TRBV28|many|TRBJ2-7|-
TGTGCCAGCAGTTTAGTTCTCGGCCGAACCTACGAGCAGTACTTC
CASSLVLGRTYEQYF
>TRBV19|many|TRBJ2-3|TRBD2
TGTGCCAGTAGTACGGCGGGGGGGCCTGTAACGGGCACAGATACGCAGTATTTT
CASSTAGGPVTGTDTQYF
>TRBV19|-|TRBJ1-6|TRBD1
TGTGCCAGTAGTATACCAGCAGGGACAGATGATTCACCCCTCCACTTT
CASSIPAGTDDSPLHF
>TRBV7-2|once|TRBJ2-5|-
TGTGCCAGCAGCTTCTGCGGGGGACAGCTACAAGAGACCCAGTACTTC
CASSFCGGQLQETQYF
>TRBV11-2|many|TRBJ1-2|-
TGTGCCAGCAGCTTTTTAGGACCTGGCTACACCTTC
CASSFLGPGYTF
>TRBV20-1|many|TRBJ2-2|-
TGCGGTGTACGGGCCGCGAACACCGGGGAGCTGTTTTTT
CGVRAANTGELFF
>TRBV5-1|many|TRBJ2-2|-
TGCGCCAGCAGCTTGGAGGGGGTGTACACCGGGGAGCTGTTTTTT
CASSLEGVYTGELFF
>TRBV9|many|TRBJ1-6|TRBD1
TGTGCCAGCAGCGTTAGACAGGGAAATTCACCCCTCCACTTT
CASSVRQGNSPLHF
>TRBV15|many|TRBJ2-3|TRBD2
TGTGCCACCAGCACCGCGACTAGCGGTGGGGCAGATACGCAGTATTTT
CATSTATSGGADTQYF
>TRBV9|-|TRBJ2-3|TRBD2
TGTGCCAGCAGCGGGACTAGCGGGGGGGAAGATACGCAGTATTTT
CASSGTSGGEDTQYF
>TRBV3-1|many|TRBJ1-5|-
TGTGCCAGCAGCCAAGCCGAATATCAGCCCCAGCATTTT
CASSQAEYQPQHF